The sequence of this T cell receptor beta chain was determined in a study of cytomegalovirus exposure and HLA in healthy donors. Remarks on this clone: Relative to the germline gene, one junction end is altered; a read error may explain this. The sample contains more than one DNA sequence encoding this CDR3.

The primer mix had 60 Vbeta and 13 Jbeta primers. Only in-frame clones appear in the TCRdb table, and some are missing; sequencing was by immunoSEQ multiplex PCR. This table has about 100,000 clones, roughly 80% appearing once. The CDR3 has 14 amino acids. CDR1 and CDR2 (germline): SGHRS, YFSETQ. The sequencing input was PBMCs. The genes are TRBV5-1 and TRBJ1-4; TRBD1 agrees at 9 bases. The source is a man aged 35 to 55 in good health and CMV-seronegative. CDR3 amino acids: CASSLDRGNEKLFF. CDR3 nucleotide sequence: TGTGCCAGCAGCCTGGACAGGGGCAATGAAAAACTGTTTTTT.